This T cell receptor (beta chain) was sequenced during a study of cytomegalovirus exposure and HLA in healthy donors. Study conclusions and caveats: Exclusion applied to some V segments, including TRBV6-2 and TRBV6-3, as they were indistinguishable.

V was clipped by 6 bases and J by 2 bases, with 15 bases between them. The CDR3 runs to 15 residues. Germline-derived CDR1 and CDR2 are SNHLY and FYNNEI. On this clone: Its antigen is not known.

PCR used 60 Vbeta primers and 13 Jbeta primers. Produced via immunoSEQ multiplex PCR; TCRdb's table is partial and in-frame only. This table holds around 100,000 clones, roughly 69% found once. V usage is TRBV2 and J usage is TRBJ2-3; maybe TRBD1 (6 bases). The sample was PBMCs. The TCR originated in a man between 25 and 39 years old in good health and CMV-seropositive. The CDR3 sequence is CASRADRFSTDTQYF. CDR3 DNA sequence: TGTGCCAGCAGAGCTGACAGGTTCTCCACAGATACGCAGTATTTT.